Presented here are 21 T cell receptor beta chains from one specimen sequenced in a study of T cell changes during pregnancy in multiple sclerosis. Assay: immunoSEQ multiplex PCR; the TCRdb copy retains only in-frame clones and omits some. The table lists fewer than 50,000 clones, approximately 95% of them singletons. Sequenced here: CD4+ T cells from peripheral blood mononuclear cells, sampled in the third trimester of pregnancy. Receptor source: a female donor with multiple sclerosis, enrolled in a pregnancy study.

The V call is TRBV2, the J call TRBJ2-7; D gene uncertain. The germline V gene encodes CDR1 SNHLY and CDR2 FYNNEI. The CDR3 runs 14 residues. Trimming removed 6 bases at V and 2 bases at J, with 14 bases between. The CDR3 here is CASSALDTTYEQYF. The CDR3 DNA follows: TGTGCCAGCAGCGCCCTTGACACGACCTACGAGCAGTACTTC.

V gene TRBV28 combines with J gene TRBJ2-1; D is undetermined. V was pared by 1 base and J by 6 bases, with 10 bases between. This CDR3 has 14 amino acids. CDR1 and CDR2 from the germline V gene are MDHEN and SYDVKM. The CDR3 DNA reads as TGTGCCAGCAGTTTATCCCCTCTCCGCAATGAGCAGTTCTTC. Translating it yields CASSLSPLRNEQFF.

The J gene is TRBJ2-2, the V gene TRBV29-1; possibly TRBD1 for D (6 bases). Trimming shortened V by 6 bases and J by 2 bases, and 7 bases separated the two germline ends. This CDR3 has 12 amino acids. The germline CDR1 and CDR2 sequences are SQVTM and ANQGSEA. In DNA form, the CDR3 reads TGCAGCGTAGGGGGAAACACCGGGGAGCTGTTTTTT. The encoded protein is CSVGGNTGELFF.

This chain links TRBV9 with TRBJ1-3; tentatively, D is TRBD1 (6 bases). V was trimmed by 3 bases and J by 0 bases, leaving 16 bases between them. Germline CDR1 SGDLS, CDR2 YYNGEE. The CDR3 spans 17 residues. The CDR3 DNA follows: TGTGCCAGCAGCGGAGACAGGCGTCAACCCTCTGGAAACACCATATATTTT. Translated, it gives CASSGDRRQPSGNTIYF.

The rearrangement joins TRBV5-1 to TRBJ1-1, with 8 bases lining up with TRBD1. The junction had 3 bases not matched to a gene; V was cut back by 7 bases and J by 1 base. This CDR3 region has 13 residues. The germline V gene encodes CDR1 SGHRS and CDR2 YFSETQ. The CDR3 nucleotides read TGCGCCAGCGGCGGACAGGGGAACACTGAAGCTTTCTTT. This encodes CASGGQGNTEAFF.

The chain is built from TRBV5-1 and TRBJ1-1; D remains unclear. Deletions cut 4 bases from V and 7 bases from J, with 17 bases between. Germline assignment: CDR1 SGHRS and CDR2 YFSETQ. This CDR3 region has 14 residues. The CDR3 bases are TGCGCCAGCAGCCTAGACCAGTTACCCGGTGAAGCTTTCTTT. Residues: CASSLDQLPGEAFF.

The rearrangement links TRBV29-1 to TRBJ1-1; D is uncertain. Germline V gives CDR1 SQVTM, CDR2 ANQGSEA. The CDR3 spans 13 residues. Trimming took off 4 bases at V and 5 bases at J, with 14 bases between the two ends. As DNA, the CDR3 is TGCAGCGTTGCGGGGAGAGTAGGAACTGAAGCTTTCTTT. Translating it yields CSVAGRVGTEAFF.

Here the CDR3 DNA reads TGTGCCACCAGCAGAGATTTACCTACTTACACTGAAGCTTTCTTT. Translating gives CATSRDLPTYTEAFF. V is TRBV15 and J is TRBJ1-1; D is ambiguous. Germline-derived CDR1 and CDR2 are LNHNV and YYDKDF (reference sequence). Trimming shortened V by 0 bases and J by 3 bases, and 11 bases separated the two germline ends. CDR3 length: 15 residues.

CDR3 bases: TGTGCCATCAGTGAGTCGGAGCTGCTGAACACTGAAGCTTTCTTT. The encoded protein is CAISESELLNTEAFF. The gene calls are TRBV10-3 and TRBJ1-1, with no clear D. V was pared by 0 bases and J by 0 bases, with 8 bases between. The CDR3 covers 15 residues. Germline CDR1 ENHRY, CDR2 SYGVKD.

The chain recombines TRBV19 with TRBJ1-5, with a possible D match to TRBD1 (5 bases). Trimming took off 6 bases at V and 7 bases at J, with 16 bases between the two ends. Per germline, CDR1 LNHDA and CDR2 SQIVND (reference sequence). This CDR3 comprises 14 residues. CDR3: CASSQDSARQPQHF. As DNA, the CDR3 is TGTGCCAGTAGCCAAGACAGTGCGCGACAGCCCCAGCATTTT.

The chain employs TRBV9 and TRBJ1-1; D is unclear. Germline CDR1 is SGDLS and CDR2 is YYNGEE. The CDR3 is 14 residues long. The germline V and J ends were trimmed by 4 bases and 0 bases, with 10 bases remaining between them. The CDR3 DNA is TGTGCCAGCAGCCCCAGTACCTTGAACACTGAAGCTTTCTTT. Translating gives CASSPSTLNTEAFF. Full variable domain (rest looked up from reference TRBV9 and TRBJ1-1): DSGVTQTPKHLITATGQRVTLRCSPRSGDLSVYWYQQSLDQGLQFLIQYYNGEERAKGNILERFSAQQFPDLHSELNLSSLELGDSALYFCASSPSTLNTEAFFGQGTRLTVV.

This clone was recorded only once. This chain joins TRBV7-2 and TRBJ2-2; 13 bases are a match to TRBD2. Germline V gene sequence: CDR1 SGHTA, CDR2 FQGNSA. V shed 5 bases, J shed 9 bases, and the junction held 6 bases outside the gene matches. The CDR3 is made up of 15 amino acids. Written as DNA, the CDR3 is TGTGCCAGCAGCCGTGGGACTAGCGGGAACAGGGAGCTGTTTTTT. It is translated as CASSRGTSGNRELFF. The variable domain in full, with the rest retrieved from reference TRBV7-2 and TRBJ2-2, is GAGVSQSPSNKVTEKGKDVELRCDPISGHTALYWYRQSLGQGLEFLIYFQGNSAPDKSGLPSDRFSAERTGGSVSTLTIQRTQQEDSAVYLCASSRGTSGNRELFFGEGSRLTVL.

V gene TRBV9 combines with J gene TRBJ2-1; D uncertain. Germline V CDR1 and CDR2: SGDLS, YYNGEE. V gave up 3 bases and J gave up 5 bases, with 3 bases separating them. The CDR3 totals 11 residues. CDR3 sequence (DNA): TGTGCCAGCAGCGCGGACAATGAGCAGTTCTTC. Its translation: CASSADNEQFF.

DNA for the CDR3: TGTGCCAGCAGCTCGGGGTCTAGCGGGAGGCAATTCGGAGAGACCCAGTACTTC. Translation: CASSSGSSGRQFGETQYF. The genes are TRBV7-2 and TRBJ2-5; 11 nucleotides line up with TRBD2. CDR1 and CDR2 (germline): SGHTA, FQGNSA. The CDR3 is made up of 18 amino acids. The V and J ends lost 4 bases and 4 bases, in that order; junction bases with no gene match: 14.

The J gene is TRBJ2-3, the V gene TRBV5-1, with 8 bases fitting TRBD1. The ends lost 3 bases at V and 2 bases at J; junction bases unmatched: 8. This CDR3 region has 16 residues. The germline V gene has CDR1 SGHRS and CDR2 YFSETQ. In DNA form, the CDR3 reads TGCGCCAGCAGCTCGGACAGGGCAGCCGACACAGATACGCAGTATTTT. Protein sequence: CASSSDRAADTDTQYF.

V usage is TRBV19 and J usage is TRBJ1-5; 7 bases are a match to TRBD1. V gave up 6 bases and J gave up 0 bases; unmatched junction bases: 5. CDR1 is LNHDA and CDR2 is SQIVND in the germline V gene (reference sequence). The CDR3 runs 15 residues. CDR3 nucleotides: TGTGCCAGTAGGACCACAGGGGATAGCAATCAGCCCCAGCATTTT. Residues: CASRTTGDSNQPQHF.

The genes are TRBV29-1 and TRBJ2-2; D may be TRBD1 (7 bases). V was shortened by 8 bases and J by 5 bases, with 15 bases between the two germline ends. Per the germline V gene, CDR1 is SQVTM and CDR2 is ANQGSEA. The CDR3 extends over 13 amino acids. As DNA, the CDR3 is TGCAGCATAGACAGGGCGGGGACCGGGGAGCTGTTTTTT. Protein: CSIDRAGTGELFF.

The J gene is TRBJ2-3, the V gene TRBV5-6, with TRBD1 identical over 9 bases. This CDR3 has 16 residues. Per germline, CDR1 SGHDT and CDR2 YYEEEE. Trimming at V came to 7 bases and at J to 0 bases, leaving 9 bases not matched to a gene. CDR3 in DNA: TGTGCCAGCCCCGTGGGCGGGACAGGGAGCACAGATACGCAGTATTTT. It is translated as CASPVGGTGSTDTQYF. Full variable domain (missing parts from reference TRBV5-6 and TRBJ2-3): DAGVTQSPTHLIKTRGQQVTLRCSPKSGHDTVSWYQQALGQGPQFIFQYYEEEERQRGNFPDRFSGHQFPNYSSELNVNALLLGDSALYLCASPVGGTGSTDTQYFGPGTRLTVL.

This clone was observed a few times. The chain uses TRBV27 and TRBJ1-2; D is unresolved. V lost 2 bases, J lost 2 bases, and 12 bases lay in between. The germline V gene encodes CDR1 MNHEY and CDR2 SMNVEV (reference sequence). The CDR3 consists of 15 residues. This CDR3 reads CASSLVMGRNYGYTF. For the CDR3, the DNA is TGTGCCAGCAGTTTAGTGATGGGCAGAAACTATGGCTACACCTTC.

V is TRBV7-8 and J is TRBJ2-3, with TRBD1 matching 7 bases. Germline CDR1 SGHVS, CDR2 FQNEAQ. This CDR3 has 15 amino acids. V lost 1 base, J lost 4 bases, and 5 bases stayed unmatched. The CDR3 here is CASSLDRGYSDTQYF. The DNA for the CDR3 is TGTGCCAGCAGCTTAGACAGGGGTTATTCAGATACGCAGTATTTT.

The V gene is TRBV28, the J gene TRBJ2-7; 9 bases line up with TRBD1. The CDR3 is made up of 13 amino acids. Germline-derived CDR1 and CDR2 are MDHEN and SYDVKM. J lost 1 base, V lost 6 bases, and 1 base had no gene match. CDR3 loop: CASRGQGSYEQYF. The CDR3 DNA follows: TGTGCCAGCAGGGGACAGGGTTCCTACGAGCAGTACTTC.